Each of the 6 T cell receptor beta chains below was sequenced from the same sample in a study of T cell repertoires in cytomegalovirus infection. TCRdb passed the reads through MiXCR, listing each CDR3 protein once. The sample holds 900,000 to 950,000 distinct CDR3 sequences, about a third seen once. These receptors have no known antigen. The specimen comprised cultured CD8+ T cells from PBMCs, sampled from culture after CMV antigen stimulation. Source of these receptors: a human donor in good health (CMV status not recorded). Some clones in this sample may be carry-over from other donors' samples.

This chain links TRBV12-3 or TRBV12-4 with TRBJ2-1; the D gene could be TRBD1 or TRBD2 (6 bases each). The CDR3 is 11 residues long. Trimming removed 10 bases from V and 10 bases from J, with 14 bases in between. This CDR3 is CATKGGVEQFF. In nucleotides, the CDR3 is TGTGCCACCAAGGGGGGTGTGGAGCAGTTCTTC.

At least ten counts were recorded for this clonotype. The rearrangement joins TRBV7-8 to TRBJ1-6, with TRBD1 as a possible D gene (5 bases). The V end was cut by 8 bases, the J end by 8 bases, with 19 bases between. This CDR3 has 15 amino acids. Germline CDR1 SGHVS, CDR2 FQNEAQ. The CDR3 spells CASSLRVGPDSPLHF. CDR3 bases: TGTGCCAGCTCCCTACGGGTGGGGCCGGATTCACCCCTCCACTTT.

The chain joins TRBV12-3 or TRBV12-4 to TRBJ2-7; no firm D call. CDR3 length: 13 amino acids. The V end was cut by 6 bases, the J end by 0 bases, with 9 bases between. In DNA form, the CDR3 reads TGTGCCAGCAGCTCCTTTAGCTCCTACGAGCAGTACTTC. As protein: CASSSFSSYEQYF.

Points on this clonotype: A read error may be the cause here, since a much bigger clone is one base away. The V and J genes are TRBV7-4 and TRBJ2-1, with D possibly being TRBD1 (5 bases). This CDR3 spans 15 amino acids. Germline V gene sequence: CDR1 SGHVT, CDR2 SQSDAQ. CDR3 DNA: TGTGCCAACAGCCTCGGAGCTACAGGCTACAATGAGCAGTTCTTC. Amino acid sequence: CANSLGATGYNEQFF.

This clonotype has only one observation. V is TRBV7-9 and J is TRBJ2-5; no firm D call. CDR1 is SEHNR, CDR2 FQNEAQ, per germline (reference sequence). Trimming pared 5 bases from V and 5 bases from J, leaving 9 bases between. The CDR3 length is 12 residues. The CDR3 DNA sequence: TGTGCCAGCAGCGACATTGGGGAGACCCAGTACTTC. Residues: CASSDIGETQYF. The variable domain in full, with the rest retrieved from reference TRBV7-9 and TRBJ2-5, is DTGVSQNPRHKITKRGQNVTFRCDPISEHNRLYWYRQTLGQGPEFLTYFQNEAQLEKSRLLSDRFSAERPKGSFSTLEIQRTEQGDSAMYLCASSDIGETQYFGPGTRLLVL.

This clonotype has at least ten counts. The J gene is TRBJ1-2, the V gene TRBV7-2; unclear D gene. Trimming stripped 0 bases from V and 5 bases from J, with 25 bases between. The CDR3 runs to 19 residues. CDR1 is SGHTA, CDR2 FQGNSA, per germline. CDR3 in amino acids: CASSLALNPQDDLVYGYTF. The CDR3 region has the DNA TGTGCCAGCAGCTTAGCGCTTAATCCCCAAGACGACCTGGTGTATGGCTACACCTTC.